This T cell receptor beta chain was obtained from a study of identical twins. Study findings and constraints: Some out-of-frame alpha sequences were shared by twins, and these showed excess low generation probability.

Germline CDR1 and CDR2: LGHNT and FRNRAP. Between the trimmed V and J ends, which lost 4 bases and 0 bases, there was a span of 4 bases. The CDR3 sequence is 13 residues long. This clonotype has more than one count but fewer than ten. Its antigen is currently unknown. From the 5' RACE reads, TCRdb called clonotypes with MiXCR, one entry per CDR3 protein. The sample contains around 250,000 distinct CDR3 sequences, about 8.9% of which appear only once. These data were also filed under a second study, of yellow fever vaccine responses in identical twins.

Material: CD8+ T cells sorted from blood. This TCR derives from a woman under 30 in good health. The chain recombines TRBV12-5 with TRBJ1-5; no firm D call. DNA of the CDR3: TGTGCTAGTGGTTGGGGTAGCAATCAGCCCCAGCATTTT. Translated, it gives CASGWGSNQPQHF.